The T cell receptor beta chain under discussion was sequenced for a study of blood T cell repertoires in COVID-19. Turning to the study itself: The United States, Italy and Spain provided the acute and convalescent COVID-19 samples.

In the source study's methods: It was from reference gene primer amplification that nucleated cell counts were estimated. TCRdb's copy holds only in-frame clones and misses some; the assay was immunoSEQ multiplex PCR. The DNA was the basis for D and trimming; V, J and clone size are from that table. The table shows about 200,000 clones, with under 90% occurring only once. This CDR3 contains 15 residues. Germline values: CDR1 SEHNR, CDR2 FQNEAQ (reference sequence). J was trimmed by 7 bases and V by 2 bases; bases with no gene match: 8. The sequencing sample was made of peripheral blood. The source of this sequence is a middle-aged man with acute or convalescent COVID-19. V usage is TRBV7-9 and J usage is TRBJ2-7; TRBD1 matches at 10 bases. The CDR3 protein is CASSLLGTGEKEQYF. CDR3 DNA sequence: TGTGCCAGCAGCTTATTGGGGACAGGGGAAAAGGAGCAGTACTTC.